This TCR beta chain was found in a study of T cells in Graves' hyperthyroidism and ophthalmopathy. Regarding the study as a whole: Blood also carried most thyroid clonotypes expanded above 0.001.

Deletions cut 1 base from V and 1 base from J, with 8 bases between. The CDR3 contains 14 residues. Per the germline V gene, CDR1 is SGHDT and CDR2 is YYEEEE. In its sample, this clonotype was seen a few times. Antigen unknown. The CDR3 regions of TCR beta were amplified from RNA transcripts. The HTBI primer set was used in a first-round RT-PCR of the TCR CDR3. MiXCR was run by TCRdb on the multiplex PCR reads, yielding one entry per CDR3 protein. The table records approximately 600,000 distinct CDR3 sequences, 14% of them present only once. Exclusions: uncontrolled infection, other autoimmune disease, pregnancy, lactation.

The source is a woman aged 18-30 years with Graves' ophthalmopathy. This sequence joins TRBV5-6 and TRBJ1-2; D remains unclear. Sequences were obtained from blood. Written as DNA, the CDR3 is TGTGCCAGCAGCTTGCGGCAGCTTAACTATGGCTACACCTTC. Translating it yields CASSLRQLNYGYTF.